This is a list of T cell receptor beta chains from one sample in a study of blood T cell repertoires in COVID-19. Using immunoSEQ multiplex PCR, the repertoire was profiled, and TCRdb retains in-frame clones only, with some absent. The table records about 170,000 clones, approximately 82% of them present only once. Sequencing was done on a sample of PBMCs or T cells enriched from blood (not recorded which). Receptors originate from a woman between 50 and 59 years old who had recovered from COVID-19. The CDR3 runs from the conserved cysteine through the conserved F or W. D genes are given only for firm matches. Clone size is shown for a subset of rows, as once, few, many or a class of expanded clone.

>TRBJ1-1|TRBD1|.|TRBV7-3
CASSSTGGRTEAFF
TGTGCCAGCAGCTCCACAGGGGGGAGGACTGAAGCTTTCTTT
>TRBJ1-1|.|once|TRBV5-6
CASTLWTTVQNTEAFF
TGTGCCAGCACCTTGTGGACTACGGTTCAGAACACTGAAGCTTTCTTT
>TRBJ2-2|.|once|TRBV29-1
CSVTTTDGELFF
TGCAGCGTTACTACCACGGACGGGGAGCTGTTTTTT
>TRBJ2-1|.|.|TRBV10-3
CAISDTVGAESVEQFF
TGTGCCATCAGTGATACGGTTGGGGCTGAGTCGGTTGAGCAGTTCTTC
>TRBJ2-3|TRBD1|few|TRBV11-2
CASSLMGQATDTQYF
TGTGCCAGCAGCTTAATGGGACAGGCCACAGATACGCAGTATTTT
>TRBJ1-4|.|.|TRBV20-1
CSARVAEKLFF
TGCAGTGCTAGGGTGGCTGAAAAACTGTTTTTT
>TRBJ1-6|.|.|TRBV15
CATSSLGADSPLHF
TGTGCCACCAGCAGCTTGGGGGCCGATTCACCCCTCCACTTT
>TRBJ1-2|.|.|TRBV4-2
CASSQDPPGDGYTF
TGTGCCAGCAGCCAGGACCCTCCGGGGGATGGCTACACCTTC
>TRBJ2-6|.|.|TRBV6-4
CASSAGGTSGANVLTF
TGTGCCAGCAGTGCCGGAGGCACCTCTGGGGCCAACGTCCTGACTTTC
>TRBJ2-1|.|.|TRBV6-5
CASSTSWGRDNEQFF
TGTGCCAGCAGTACCAGTTGGGGCAGGGACAATGAGCAGTTCTTC
>TRBJ2-2|.|.|TRBV7-3
CASSLETVLVTGELFF
TGTGCCAGCAGCTTAGAAACAGTATTGGTCACCGGGGAGCTGTTTTTT
>TRBJ1-3|.|.|TRBV19
CASSPHGGPTGNTIYF
TGTGCCAGTAGTCCTCACGGAGGGCCAACTGGAAACACCATATATTTT
>TRBJ1-2|TRBD1|.|TRBV11-2
CASSSLQGVYGYTF
TGTGCCAGCAGCTCCCTACAGGGGGTATATGGCTACACCTTC
>TRBJ2-5|.|.|TRBV23-1
CASRRLRRETQYF
TGCGCCAGCAGGAGACTGCGGAGGGAGACCCAGTACTTC
>TRBJ1-5|.|.|TRBV4-3
CASSQDRYRPNQPQHF
TGCGCCAGCAGCCAAGATCGGTACAGGCCTAATCAGCCCCAGCATTTT
>TRBJ1-2|.|.|TRBV3-1/TRBV3-2
CASSPIPETYGYTF
TGTGCCAGCAGCCCCATCCCAGAAACCTATGGCTACACCTTC
>TRBJ2-5|TRBD2|.|TRBV18
CASSPSLAGVETQYF
TGTGCCAGCTCACCAAGTCTAGCGGGGGTTGAGACCCAGTACTTC
>TRBJ2-1|TRBD2|.|TRBV7-2
CASNQPGLAGIHNEQFF
TGTGCCAGCAATCAACCGGGACTAGCGGGAATCCACAATGAGCAGTTCTTC
>TRBJ1-5|TRBD1|once|TRBV7-2
CASSWKQGAEGNQPQHF
TGTGCCAGCAGCTGGAAACAGGGGGCGGAGGGCAATCAGCCCCAGCATTTT
>TRBJ1-2|.|.|TRBV5-1
CASSFGGADYGYTF
TGCGCCAGCAGCTTCGGGGGGGCGGACTATGGCTACACCTTC
>TRBJ1-2|TRBD1|.|TRBV6-5
CASTWRDRGDYGYTF
TGTGCCAGCACTTGGAGGGACAGGGGGGACTATGGCTACACCTTC
>TRBJ1-2|TRBD1|.|TRBV4-3
CASSPRQGGNYGYTF
TGCGCCAGCAGCCCAAGGCAGGGGGGAAACTATGGCTACACCTTC
>TRBJ1-2|.|.|TRBV27
CASTTGGNNYGYTF
TGTGCCAGTACAACGGGGGGGAATAACTATGGCTACACCTTC
>TRBJ2-1|TRBD2|.|TRBV9
CASSHGGSGRPEPNEQFF
TGTGCCAGCAGCCACGGGGGTAGCGGGAGGCCGGAACCCAATGAGCAGTTCTTC
>TRBJ1-1|.|.|TRBV7-2
CASSLGVAEAFF
TGTGCCAGCAGCTTAGGTGTCGCTGAAGCTTTCTTT
>TRBJ2-3|TRBD2|.|TRBV5-1
CASTAGGSSTDTQYF
TGCGCCAGCACAGCGGGAGGTTCTAGCACAGATACGCAGTATTTT
>TRBJ1-2|.|few|TRBV19
CASSIGRGANYGYTF
TGTGCCAGTAGTATAGGGCGGGGAGCTAACTATGGCTACACCTTC
>TRBJ2-3|.|few|TRBV12-5
CASGLVLGRSTDTQYF
TGTGCTAGTGGTTTGGTACTGGGGCGCAGCACAGATACGCAGTATTTT
>TRBJ1-6|TRBD1|.|TRBV25-1
CASSEVTGQGLPSPLHF
TGTGCCAGCAGTGAGGTGACGGGACAGGGGCTTCCCTCACCCCTCCACTTT
>TRBJ2-5|TRBD2|.|TRBV9
CASGAGASGSVETQYF
TGTGCCAGCGGAGCCGGGGCTAGCGGGAGTGTTGAGACCCAGTACTTC
>TRBJ2-3|TRBD2|.|TRBV10-3
CATPSGSSTDTQYF
TGTGCCACCCCTAGCGGGAGTAGCACAGATACGCAGTATTTT
>TRBJ2-5|TRBD1|.|TRBV5-4
CASSFRTGQETQYF
TGTGCCAGCAGTTTCCGGACAGGACAAGAGACCCAGTACTTC
>TRBJ1-6|.|.|TRBV11-3
CASSLASNVNSPLHF
TGTGCCAGCAGCCTTGCTAGCAACGTTAATTCACCCCTCCACTTT
>TRBJ1-2|.|.|TRBV6-5
CASSYLRGQQYGYTF
TGTGCCAGCAGTTACCTGCGAGGGCAGCAGTATGGCTACACCTTC
>TRBJ2-3|.|.|TRBV7-9
CASSSVAGTDTQYF
TGTGCCAGCAGCTCGGTCGCGGGCACAGATACGCAGTATTTT
>TRBJ1-1|.|once|TRBV6-5
CASSYSSNTEAFF
TGTGCCAGCAGTTACTCGTCAAACACTGAAGCTTTCTTT
>TRBJ2-1|TRBD2|.|TRBV14
CASSQETGTRKFF
TGTGCCAGCAGCCAAGAGACGGGGACTAGAAAGTTCTTC